Shown below are 6 T cell receptor beta chains from a single sample sequenced in a study of regulatory T cells in long-lasting Graves disease. Regarding time point: newly diagnosed GD, antithyroid drugs for less than 3 months. After RNA was extracted from PBMCs, the TCR library was made from it. Both iRepertoire HTBI primers and Arm-PCR of CDR3 regions were used to build the TCR beta libraries. One entry per CDR3 protein results from TCRdb running MiXCR on the multiplex PCR reads. Among fewer than 650,000 distinct CDR3 sequences listed, about 16% were seen once. These data were also filed under a second study, of T cells in Graves' hyperthyroidism and ophthalmopathy.

The sample consisted of peripheral blood mononuclear cells (PBMCs), taken at new diagnosis, from a patient treated with antithyroid drugs. The source of these receptors is a woman between 25 and 40 years old with Graves disease.

This clonotype was observed at least ten times. This rearrangement joins TRBV28 to TRBJ2-1, with 9 bases identical to TRBD1. V was clipped by 3 bases and J by 3 bases; unmatched bases: 3. The CDR3 covers 15 residues. Germline V CDR1 and CDR2: MDHEN, SYDVKM. In DNA, the CDR3 is TGTGCCAGCAGTTTGACAGGGGGGAACTACAATGAGCAGTTCTTC. This sequence encodes CASSLTGGNYNEQFF.

A few counts support this clonotype. V and J are TRBV5-1 and TRBJ2-1; TRBD2 is a possible D gene (5 bases). The CDR3 is made up of 14 amino acids. Germline V CDR1 and CDR2: SGHRS, YFSETQ. Trimming shortened V by 2 bases and J by 7 bases, and 13 bases separated the two germline ends. DNA of the CDR3: TGCGCCAGCAGCTTTTCAGGAGGTCGGAATGAGCAGTTCTTC. Protein sequence: CASSFSGGRNEQFF.

This clonotype was observed at least ten times. CDR3 protein: CASSWGGRLDRANTEAFF. DNA of the CDR3: TGTGCCAGCAGCTGGGGGGGCCGGTTGGACAGGGCCAACACTGAAGCTTTCTTT. The genes are TRBV7-3 and TRBJ1-1; 8 positions match TRBD1. V shed 4 bases and J 2 bases; nucleotides not matched to a gene: 15. The CDR3 is 18 residues long. CDR1 is SGHTA, CDR2 FQGTGA, per germline.

Only a few counts were recorded for this clonotype. V gene TRBV19 combines with J gene TRBJ1-4, with unresolved D. Germline V CDR1 and CDR2: LNHDA, SQIVND (reference sequence). The CDR3 is made up of 12 amino acids. V lost 8 bases and J 8 bases, leaving 12 bases between the germline ends. CDR3 amino acids: CASSSEGEKLFF. The CDR3 DNA reads TGTGCCAGTTCTTCCGAGGGAGAAAAACTGTTTTTT.

This clonotype was picked up many times. The chain employs TRBV7-2 and TRBJ1-1; no clear D. Germline CDR1 reads SGHTA; CDR2 reads FQGNSA. Trimming took off 5 bases at V and 3 bases at J, with 10 bases between the two ends. This CDR3 spans 13 amino acids. The CDR3 loop is CASSLPGYTEAFF. In DNA, the CDR3 is TGTGCCAGCAGCCTACCGGGGTACACTGAAGCTTTCTTT.

The rearrangement links TRBV28 to TRBJ1-1; possibly TRBD1 for D (5 bases). The germline V gene encodes CDR1 MDHEN and CDR2 SYDVKM. CDR3 length equals 15 residues. Trimming removed 2 bases at V and 1 base at J, with 11 bases between. The CDR3, as DNA: TGTGCCAGCAGTTTACCAGGGAAGGGGAACACTGAAGCTTTCTTT. It encodes CASSLPGKGNTEAFF.